Listed below are T cell receptor beta chains from one sample, sequenced in a study of CD8 T cells in Susac syndrome. TCRdb analysed the immunoSEQ multiplex PCR reads with MiXCR anew, one entry per CDR3 protein. Among around 53,000 distinct CDR3 sequences, 85% to 95% were seen once, and the ten largest hold about 0.75%. Sequencing was performed on CD8+ T cells from PBMCs. The receptors were gathered from a human donor with Susac syndrome. The CDR3 runs from the conserved cysteine through the conserved F or W. Each record gives: V gene, clone size, J gene, D gene, CDR3 protein, CDR3 DNA. The D gene is left open where the match is weak. The size field is filled for only some rows; it gives once, few, many or a size class.

TRBV9,-,TRBJ2-4,-,CASSVEGPSGDIQYF,TGTGCCAGCAGCGTAGAGGGGCCCTCGGGGGACATTCAGTACTTC
TRBV6-1,few,TRBJ1-1,-,CASQGISDREAFF,TGTGCCTCACAGGGTATCTCGGACCGTGAAGCTTTCTTT
TRBV15,-,TRBJ1-2,-,CATSSPIDRANYGYTF,TGTGCCACCAGCAGTCCTATCGACCGGGCTAACTATGGCTACACCTTC
TRBV3-1,-,TRBJ2-1,-,CASSQEPFEGDEQFF,TGTGCCAGCAGCCAAGAGCCCTTTGAAGGGGATGAGCAGTTCTTC
TRBV20-1,-,TRBJ2-3,TRBD2,CSVRNRGGAATQYF,TGCAGTGTCAGAAATCGCGGGGGGGCCGCTACGCAGTATTTT
TRBV6-2/TRBV6-3,-,TRBJ2-7,-,CASSNLAYEQYF,TGTGCCAGCAGCAATCTTGCCTACGAGCAGTACTTC
TRBV11-2,-,TRBJ1-2,-,CASSLGGWIYGYTF,TGTGCCAGCAGCTTAGGGGGCTGGATCTATGGCTACACCTTC
TRBV23-1,-,TRBJ1-4,-,CASIREGTPPTNEKLFF,TGCGCCAGCATTCGGGAGGGGACCCCTCCAACTAATGAAAAACTGTTTTTT
TRBV7-9,-,TRBJ2-7,TRBD1,CASSSQPGQDKASHEQYF,TGTGCCAGCAGCTCACAGCCGGGACAGGATAAGGCTAGCCACGAGCAGTACTTC
TRBV5-6,once,TRBJ2-2,-,CASSLAGQGYTGELFF,TGTGCCAGCAGCTTGGCTGGGCAGGGGTACACCGGGGAGCTGTTTTTT
TRBV27,once,TRBJ2-2,-,CASSNYYWGDTGELFF,TGTGCCAGCAGTAACTACTACTGGGGGGACACCGGGGAGCTGTTTTTT
TRBV28,-,TRBJ1-5,-,CASSLGPDNQPQHF,TGTGCCAGCAGTTTAGGGCCAGATAATCAGCCCCAGCATTTT
TRBV7-9,-,TRBJ1-2,TRBD1,CASLRQGTLYGYTF,TGTGCCAGCCTTAGACAGGGGACCCTCTATGGCTACACCTTC
TRBV13,-,TRBJ2-7,-,CASQRGLGEQYF,TGTGCCAGCCAGAGGGGTCTGGGCGAGCAGTACTTC
TRBV29-1,once,TRBJ1-2,-,CSVGSRNYGYTF,TGCAGCGTTGGTTCCAGGAACTATGGCTACACCTTC
TRBV30,-,TRBJ2-2,TRBD2,CAWRSSGENTGELFF,TGTGCCTGGAGATCGAGCGGGGAGAACACCGGGGAGCTGTTTTTT
TRBV20-1,-,TRBJ2-1,-,CSADGIRTYNEQFF,TGCAGTGCTGACGGAATCCGAACCTACAATGAGCAGTTCTTC
TRBV13,-,TRBJ2-1,TRBD2,CASSLTTERGEYNEQFF,TGTGCCAGCAGCCTTACGACTGAGCGGGGCGAATACAATGAGCAGTTCTTC
TRBV10-3,-,TRBJ2-7,-,CAISDGEQYF,TGTGCCATCAGTGACGGCGAGCAGTACTTC
TRBV30,-,TRBJ1-1,TRBD1,CAWSGTGGALNTEAFF,TGTGCCTGGAGTGGTACAGGGGGAGCCCTGAACACTGAAGCTTTCTTT
TRBV20-1,-,TRBJ2-3,-,CSLPAASSTDTQYF,TGCAGCCTCCCTGCGGCTTCTAGCACAGATACGCAGTATTTT
TRBV5-1,-,TRBJ2-7,TRBD1,CASSWDRAAYEQYF,TGCGCCAGCAGCTGGGACAGGGCGGCCTACGAGCAGTACTTC
TRBV15,-,TRBJ2-1,TRBD1,CATSFEAIGDSTHNEQFF,TGTGCCACCAGCTTCGAAGCGATCGGGGACAGTACCCACAATGAGCAGTTCTTC
TRBV12-3/TRBV12-4,-,TRBJ2-3,-,CASNLRGGYDPQYF,TGTGCCAGCAACCTACGAGGAGGGTACGATCCGCAGTATTTT
TRBV18,-,TRBJ2-4,-,CASSPPSAKNIQYF,TGTGCCAGCTCACCTCCCTCAGCCAAAAACATTCAGTACTTC
TRBV4-1,-,TRBJ1-5,-,CASSPTPQAFFNQPQHF,TGCGCCAGCAGCCCAACCCCACAGGCATTTTTCAATCAGCCCCAGCATTTT
TRBV7-3,-,TRBJ2-3,TRBD2,CASSRSGGNADTQYF,TGTGCCAGCAGCCGGAGCGGGGGGAACGCAGATACGCAGTATTTT
TRBV5-1,-,TRBJ2-7,TRBD2,CASSLEGSGGFYEQYF,TGCGCCAGCAGCTTGGAGGGTAGCGGGGGATTTTACGAGCAGTACTTC
TRBV30,-,TRBJ2-3,TRBD2,CAWISGGAGSTDTQYF,TGTGCCTGGATTAGCGGGGGGGCCGGGAGCACAGATACGCAGTATTTT
TRBV9,-,TRBJ1-5,-,CASSLGSSNQPQHF,TGTGCCAGCAGCCTGGGCAGTTCTAATCAGCCCCAGCATTTT
TRBV13,-,TRBJ2-1,TRBD1,CASSTPTGLSNEQFF,TGTGCCAGCAGCACCCCGACAGGGTTAAGCAATGAGCAGTTCTTC
TRBV11-1,-,TRBJ2-1,TRBD1,CASSPRDRGNEQFF,TGTGCCAGCAGCCCTAGGGACAGGGGTAATGAGCAGTTCTTC
TRBV7-6,-,TRBJ1-2,TRBD1,CASSLQGARYGYTF,TGTGCCAGCAGCTTACAGGGGGCGCGGTATGGCTACACCTTC
TRBV4-2,-,TRBJ1-2,-,CASSQGGNNHGYTF,TGTGCCAGCAGCCAAGGCGGTAACAACCATGGCTACACCTTC
TRBV7-2,-,TRBJ2-7,TRBD1,CASSLFSRGPNYEQYF,TGTGCCAGCAGCTTATTCTCCAGGGGGCCCAACTACGAGCAGTACTTC
TRBV5-1,once,TRBJ2-7,TRBD1,CASNPTGSFYEQYF,TGCGCCAGCAACCCGACAGGGTCTTTCTACGAGCAGTACTTC
TRBV3-1,-,TRBJ2-2,TRBD1,CASSPRPGTGPGELFF,TGTGCCAGCAGCCCCAGACCCGGGACAGGGCCCGGGGAGCTGTTTTTT
TRBV18,-,TRBJ1-5,-,CASSPLRFSQPQHF,TGTGCCAGCTCACCACTGAGGTTTAGCCAGCCCCAGCATTTT
TRBV14,-,TRBJ1-2,-,CASSQVGAAGVRYGYTF,TGTGCCAGCAGCCAAGTGGGCGCCGCGGGCGTACGCTATGGCTACACCTTC
TRBV12-3/TRBV12-4,-,TRBJ1-2,-,CASRGSGDYGYTF,TGTGCCAGCAGGGGGAGTGGGGACTATGGCTACACCTTC
TRBV13,-,TRBJ2-1,TRBD2,CASSLAGVGYNEQFF,TGTGCCAGCAGCCTAGCGGGGGTAGGCTACAATGAGCAGTTCTTC
TRBV9,-,TRBJ1-2,-,CASSDRIYGYTF,TGTGCCAGCAGCGACAGAATCTATGGCTACACCTTC
TRBV2,-,TRBJ2-3,-,CASGIFTDTQYF,TGTGCCAGCGGGATCTTCACAGATACGCAGTATTTT
TRBV12-3/TRBV12-4,-,TRBJ1-2,TRBD1,CASSPDRGDYYGYTF,TGTGCCAGCAGCCCCGACAGGGGGGATTACTATGGCTACACCTTC
TRBV20-1,few,TRBJ1-2,-,CSAFNPYGYTF,TGCAGTGCGTTCAACCCTTATGGCTACACCTTC
TRBV6-2/TRBV6-3,-,TRBJ2-7,TRBD2,CASSYSETSGGAYEQYF,TGTGCCAGCAGTTACTCCGAGACTAGCGGGGGAGCCTACGAGCAGTACTTC
TRBV3-1,-,TRBJ2-1,-,CASTRGSRVDNEQFF,TGTGCCAGCACCCGGGGGTCGAGGGTCGACAATGAGCAGTTCTTC
TRBV28,-,TRBJ2-5,TRBD1,CASTPPRTGGETQYF,TGTGCCAGCACGCCACCTCGGACAGGGGGAGAGACCCAGTACTTC
TRBV2,-,TRBJ1-1,-,CASNSHVNTEAFF,TGTGCCAGCAATTCCCATGTGAACACTGAAGCTTTCTTT
TRBV27,-,TRBJ2-3,-,CASSFFGIDTQYF,TGTGCCAGCAGTTTCTTCGGGATAGATACGCAGTATTTT
TRBV9,-,TRBJ2-1,-,CASSVAGAGNEQFF,TGTGCCAGCAGCGTAGCGGGGGCCGGGAATGAGCAGTTCTTC
TRBV29-1,-,TRBJ1-2,-,CSTKGAKQGSTYGYTF,TGCAGCACCAAAGGGGCTAAACAGGGATCGACCTATGGCTACACCTTC